The clone carrying this TCR beta chain has at least ten counts. Germline assignment: CDR1 SGHTA and CDR2 FQGNSA. V lost 6 bases, J lost 4 bases, and 10 bases stayed unmatched. The length of the CDR3 is 15 residues. Serum thyroxine and TRAb, along with clinical symptoms, thyroid ultrasound and orbital computed tomography, were what diagnosis relied on. The data originate from a study of Graves' ophthalmopathy and Graves' hyperthyroidism. Transcripts of RNA were the source for amplifying TCR beta CDR3 regions. The first round was an RT-PCR with HTBI primers, and the second round was a multiplex PCR. MiXCR, applied by TCRdb to the multiplex PCR reads, yields one record per CDR3 protein. The sample includes 360,000 or so distinct CDR3 sequences, about 16% seen only once; the top ten take 1.6%.

The sequenced material came from peripheral blood. The TCR was taken from a woman under 30 with Graves' ophthalmopathy. The V gene is TRBV7-2, the J gene TRBJ2-7; 9 nucleotides line up with TRBD1. The CDR3 DNA sequence: TGTGCCAGCAGTTTCACCGGGACAGGGCCATACGAGCAGTACTTC. It encodes CASSFTGTGPYEQYF.